This T cell receptor beta chain was captured in a study of CD8+CD57+ T cells in acquired aplastic anemia. Study overall: DNA per sorted CD4+ or CD8+ sample ranged about 0.17 to 30 ug, averaging about 3 ug.

It was genomic DNA that served as the template for profiling TCR beta VDJ and CDR3. Each CDR3 protein gets one entry after TCRdb re-called the reads with MiXCR. The table lists around 150,000 distinct CDR3 sequences, roughly 43% of them singletons, with approximately 2.8% in the top ten. The sequenced patients had an expansion of CD8+CD57+ cells seen by flow cytometry. The CDR3 has 14 amino acids. Germline lookup yields CDR1 KGHDR and CDR2 SFDVKD. Trimming shortened V by 4 bases and J by 0 bases, and 5 bases separated the two germline ends. V usage is TRBV24-1 and J usage is TRBJ2-2; D gene uncertain. The source is a human donor with aplastic anemia. Material for sequencing was sorted CD4+, CD8+, or CD8+CD57+ T cells (not recorded which) from PBMCs. The CDR3 here is CATSEPTNTGELFF. The CDR3 DNA reads TGTGCCACCAGTGAACCTACGAACACCGGGGAGCTGTTTTTT.